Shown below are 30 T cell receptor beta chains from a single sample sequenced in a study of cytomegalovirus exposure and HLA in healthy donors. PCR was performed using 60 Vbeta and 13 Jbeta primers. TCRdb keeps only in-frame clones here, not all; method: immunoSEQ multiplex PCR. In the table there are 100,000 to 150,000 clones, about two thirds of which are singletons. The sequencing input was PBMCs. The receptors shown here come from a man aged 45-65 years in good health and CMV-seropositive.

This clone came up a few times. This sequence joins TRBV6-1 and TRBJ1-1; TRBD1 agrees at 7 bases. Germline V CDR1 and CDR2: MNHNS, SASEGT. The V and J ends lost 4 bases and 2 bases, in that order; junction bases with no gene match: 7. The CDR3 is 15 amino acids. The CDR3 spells CASSGQTGSNTEAFF. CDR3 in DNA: TGTGCCAGCAGTGGTCAGACAGGGTCAAACACTGAAGCTTTCTTT.

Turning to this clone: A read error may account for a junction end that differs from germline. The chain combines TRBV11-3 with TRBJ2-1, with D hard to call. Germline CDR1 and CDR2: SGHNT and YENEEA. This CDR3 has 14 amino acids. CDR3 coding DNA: TGTGCCAGCAGCCTAGAGAGCTCCTACAATGAGCAGTTCTTC. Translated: CASSLESSYNEQFF. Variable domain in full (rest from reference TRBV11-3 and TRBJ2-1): EAGVVQSPRYKIIEKKQPVAFWCNPISGHNTLYWYLQNLGQGPELLIRYENEEAVDDSQLPKDRFSAERLKGVDSTLKIQPAELGDSAVYLCASSLESSYNEQFFGPGTRLTVL.

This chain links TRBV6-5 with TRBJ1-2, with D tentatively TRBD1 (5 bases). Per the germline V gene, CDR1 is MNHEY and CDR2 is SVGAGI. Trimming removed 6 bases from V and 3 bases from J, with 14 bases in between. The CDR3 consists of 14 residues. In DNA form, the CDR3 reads TGTGCCAGCAGCCCCTTCCAGGGCTACTATGGCTACACCTTC. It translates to CASSPFQGYYGYTF.

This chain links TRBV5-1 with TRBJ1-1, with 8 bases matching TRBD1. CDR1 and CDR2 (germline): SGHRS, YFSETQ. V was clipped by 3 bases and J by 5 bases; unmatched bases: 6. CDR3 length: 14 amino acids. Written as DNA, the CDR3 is TGCGCCAGCAGCTCCTCAACAGGGGGAACTGAAGCTTTCTTT. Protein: CASSSSTGGTEAFF.

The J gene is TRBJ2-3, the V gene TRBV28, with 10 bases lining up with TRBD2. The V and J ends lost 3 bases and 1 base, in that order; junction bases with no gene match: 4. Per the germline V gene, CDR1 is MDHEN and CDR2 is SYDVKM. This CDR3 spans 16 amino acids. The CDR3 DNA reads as TGTGCCAGCAGTTTGTGGCTAGCGGGAGGCACAGATACGCAGTATTTT. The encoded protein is CASSLWLAGGTDTQYF. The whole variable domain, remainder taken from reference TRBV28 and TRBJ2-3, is DVKVTQSSRYLVKRTGEKVFLECVQDMDHENMFWYRQDPGLGLRLIYFSYDVKMKEKGDIPEGYSVSREKKERFSLILESASTNQTSMYLCASSLWLAGGTDTQYFGPGTRLTVL.

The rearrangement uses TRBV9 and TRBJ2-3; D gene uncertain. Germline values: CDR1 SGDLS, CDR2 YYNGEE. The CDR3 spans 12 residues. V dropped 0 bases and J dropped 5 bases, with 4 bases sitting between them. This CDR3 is CASSVVEDTQYF. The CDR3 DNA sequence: TGTGCCAGCAGCGTAGTAGAAGATACGCAGTATTTT.

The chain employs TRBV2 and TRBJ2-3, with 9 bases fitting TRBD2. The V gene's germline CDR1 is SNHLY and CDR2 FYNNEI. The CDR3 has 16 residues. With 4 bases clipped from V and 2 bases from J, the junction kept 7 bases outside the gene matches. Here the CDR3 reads CASSVQLAGLTDTQYF. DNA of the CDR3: TGTGCCAGCAGTGTGCAACTAGCGGGCCTCACAGATACGCAGTATTTT.

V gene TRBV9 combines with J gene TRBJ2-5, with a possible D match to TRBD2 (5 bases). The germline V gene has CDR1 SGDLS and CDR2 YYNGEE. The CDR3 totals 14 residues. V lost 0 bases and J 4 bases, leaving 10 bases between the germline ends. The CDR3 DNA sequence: TGTGCCAGCAGCGTAGGCCGACTACGAGAGACCCAGTACTTC. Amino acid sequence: CASSVGRLRETQYF. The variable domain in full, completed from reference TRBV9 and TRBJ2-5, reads DSGVTQTPKHLITATGQRVTLRCSPRSGDLSVYWYQQSLDQGLQFLIQYYNGEERAKGNILERFSAQQFPDLHSELNLSSLELGDSALYFCASSVGRLRETQYFGPGTRLLVL.

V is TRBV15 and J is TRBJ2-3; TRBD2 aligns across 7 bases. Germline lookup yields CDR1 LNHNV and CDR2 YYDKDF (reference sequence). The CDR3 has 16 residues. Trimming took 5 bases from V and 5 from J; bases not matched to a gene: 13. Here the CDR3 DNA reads TGTGCCACCAGCCGGAGGCGGGGGAACACAGGAGATACGCAGTATTTT. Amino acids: CATSRRRGNTGDTQYF.

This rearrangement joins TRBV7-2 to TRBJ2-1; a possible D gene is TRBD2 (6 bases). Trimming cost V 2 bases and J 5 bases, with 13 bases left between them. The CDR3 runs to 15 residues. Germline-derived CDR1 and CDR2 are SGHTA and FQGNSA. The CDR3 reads CASSLKGGRDNEQFF. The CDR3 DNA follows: TGTGCCAGCAGCTTAAAGGGAGGACGGGACAATGAGCAGTTCTTC.

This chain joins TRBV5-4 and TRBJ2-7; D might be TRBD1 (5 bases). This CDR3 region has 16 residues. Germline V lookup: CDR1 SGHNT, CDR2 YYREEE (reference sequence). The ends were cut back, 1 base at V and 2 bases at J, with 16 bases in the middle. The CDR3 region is CASSLRAGKPTYEQYF. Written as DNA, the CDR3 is TGTGCCAGCAGCTTGCGGGCAGGGAAACCCACCTACGAGCAGTACTTC.

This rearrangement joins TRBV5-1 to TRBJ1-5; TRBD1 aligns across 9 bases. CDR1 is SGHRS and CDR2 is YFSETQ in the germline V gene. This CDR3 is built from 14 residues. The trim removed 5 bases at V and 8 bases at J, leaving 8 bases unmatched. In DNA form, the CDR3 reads TGCGCCAGCAGTCCACAGGGGGCTGTGGAGCCCCAGCATTTT. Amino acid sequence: CASSPQGAVEPQHF.

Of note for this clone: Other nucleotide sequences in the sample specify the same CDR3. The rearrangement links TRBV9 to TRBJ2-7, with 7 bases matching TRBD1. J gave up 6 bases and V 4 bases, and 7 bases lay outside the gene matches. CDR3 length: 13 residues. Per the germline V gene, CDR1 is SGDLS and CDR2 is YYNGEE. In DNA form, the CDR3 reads TGTGCCAGCAGCCCTCGACAGGGTAGCGAGCAGTACTTC. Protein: CASSPRQGSEQYF. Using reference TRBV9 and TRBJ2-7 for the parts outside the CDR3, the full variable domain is DSGVTQTPKHLITATGQRVTLRCSPRSGDLSVYWYQQSLDQGLQFLIQYYNGEERAKGNILERFSAQQFPDLHSELNLSSLELGDSALYFCASSPRQGSEQYFGPGTRLTVT.

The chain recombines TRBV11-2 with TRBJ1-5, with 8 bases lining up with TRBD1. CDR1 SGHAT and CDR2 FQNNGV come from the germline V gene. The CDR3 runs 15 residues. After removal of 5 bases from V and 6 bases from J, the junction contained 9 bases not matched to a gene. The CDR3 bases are TGTGCCAGCAGCCAGGGGGCAGGGGCAAGTCAGCCCCAGCATTTT. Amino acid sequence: CASSQGAGASQPQHF. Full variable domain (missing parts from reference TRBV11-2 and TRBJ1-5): EAGVAQSPRYKIIEKRQSVAFWCNPISGHATLYWYQQILGQGPKLLIQFQNNGVVDDSQLPKDRFSAERLKGVDSTLKIQPAKLEDSAVYLCASSQGAGASQPQHFGDGTRLSIL.

Written as DNA, the CDR3 is TGTGCCAGCAGCTCACAGGGGTGGAGCTCGAACACTGAAGCTTTCTTT. Protein sequence: CASSSQGWSSNTEAFF. The chain joins TRBV11-3 to TRBJ1-1, with 7 nucleotides matching TRBD1. This CDR3 region has 16 residues. Germline V gene lookup returns CDR1 SGHNT and CDR2 YENEEA. The ends lost 4 bases at V and 1 base at J; junction bases unmatched: 9.

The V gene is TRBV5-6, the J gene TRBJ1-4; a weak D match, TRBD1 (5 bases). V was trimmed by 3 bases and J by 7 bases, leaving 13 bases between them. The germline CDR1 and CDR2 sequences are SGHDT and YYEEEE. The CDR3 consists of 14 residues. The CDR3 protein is CASSSRVRGEKLFF. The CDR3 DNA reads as TGTGCCAGCAGCTCCAGGGTACGTGGTGAAAAACTGTTTTTT.

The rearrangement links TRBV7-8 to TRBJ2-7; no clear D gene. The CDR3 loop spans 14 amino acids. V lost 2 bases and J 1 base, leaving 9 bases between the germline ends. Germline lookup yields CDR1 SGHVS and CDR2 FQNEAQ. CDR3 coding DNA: TGTGCCAGCAGCTTATTCGGGTTATCCTACGAGCAGTACTTC. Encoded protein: CASSLFGLSYEQYF.

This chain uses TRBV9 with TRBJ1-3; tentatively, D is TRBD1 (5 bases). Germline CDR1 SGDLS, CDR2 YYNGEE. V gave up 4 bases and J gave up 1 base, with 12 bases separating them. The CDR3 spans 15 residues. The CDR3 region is CASSRSGGSGNTIYF. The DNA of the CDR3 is TGTGCCAGCAGCCGCTCCGGGGGGTCTGGAAACACCATATATTTT.

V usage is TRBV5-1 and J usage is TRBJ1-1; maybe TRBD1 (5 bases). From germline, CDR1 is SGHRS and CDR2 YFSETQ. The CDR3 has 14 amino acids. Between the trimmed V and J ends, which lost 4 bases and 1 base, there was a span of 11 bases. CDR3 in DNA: TGCGCCAGCAGCAGAGGGGACTCGAACACTGAAGCTTTCTTT. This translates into CASSRGDSNTEAFF. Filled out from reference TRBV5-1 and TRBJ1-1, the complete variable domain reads KAGVTQTPRYLIKTRGQQVTLSCSPISGHRSVSWYQQTPGQGLQFLFEYFSETQRNKGNFPGRFSGRQFSNSRSEMNVSTLELGDSALYLCASSRGDSNTEAFFGQGTRLTVV.

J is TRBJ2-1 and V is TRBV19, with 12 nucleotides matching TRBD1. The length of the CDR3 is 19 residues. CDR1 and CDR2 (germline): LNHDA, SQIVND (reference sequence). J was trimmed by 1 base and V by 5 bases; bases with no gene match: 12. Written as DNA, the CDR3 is TGTGCCAGTAGTCCCCGGGGACAGGGGGCCCTCAGGTCCTACAATGAGCAGTTCTTC. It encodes CASSPRGQGALRSYNEQFF.

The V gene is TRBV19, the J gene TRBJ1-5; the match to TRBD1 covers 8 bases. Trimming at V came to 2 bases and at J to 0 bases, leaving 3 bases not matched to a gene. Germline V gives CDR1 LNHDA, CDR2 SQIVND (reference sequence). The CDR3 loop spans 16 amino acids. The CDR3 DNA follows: TGTGCCAGTAGTATATACGGGACAGGTAGCAATCAGCCCCAGCATTTT. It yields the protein CASSIYGTGSNQPQHF.

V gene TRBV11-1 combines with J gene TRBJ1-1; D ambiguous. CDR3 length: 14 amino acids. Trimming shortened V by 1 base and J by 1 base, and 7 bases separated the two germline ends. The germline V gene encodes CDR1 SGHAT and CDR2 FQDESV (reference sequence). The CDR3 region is CASSLEAGNTEAFF. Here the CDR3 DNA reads TGTGCCAGCAGCTTAGAAGCGGGGAACACTGAAGCTTTCTTT. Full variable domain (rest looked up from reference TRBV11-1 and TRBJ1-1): EAEVAQSPRYKITEKSQAVAFWCDPISGHATLYWYRQILGQGPELLVQFQDESVVDDSQLPKDRFSAERLKGVDSTLKIQPAELGDSAMYLCASSLEAGNTEAFFGQGTRLTVV.

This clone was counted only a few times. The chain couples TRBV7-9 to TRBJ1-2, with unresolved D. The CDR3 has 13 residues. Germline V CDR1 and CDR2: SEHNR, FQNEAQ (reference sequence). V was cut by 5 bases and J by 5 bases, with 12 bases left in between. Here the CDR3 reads CASSPSIHYGYTF. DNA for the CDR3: TGTGCCAGCAGCCCCTCCATACATTATGGCTACACCTTC. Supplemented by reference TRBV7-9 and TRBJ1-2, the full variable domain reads DTGVSQNPRHKITKRGQNVTFRCDPISEHNRLYWYRQTLGQGPEFLTYFQNEAQLEKSRLLSDRFSAERPKGSFSTLEIQRTEQGDSAMYLCASSPSIHYGYTFGSGTRLTVV.

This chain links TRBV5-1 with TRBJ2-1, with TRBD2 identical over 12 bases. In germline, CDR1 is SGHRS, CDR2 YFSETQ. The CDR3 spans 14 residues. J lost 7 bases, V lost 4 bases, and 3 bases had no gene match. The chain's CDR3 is CASSLAGGRNEQFF. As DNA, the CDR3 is TGCGCCAGCAGCCTAGCGGGGGGGCGGAATGAGCAGTTCTTC.

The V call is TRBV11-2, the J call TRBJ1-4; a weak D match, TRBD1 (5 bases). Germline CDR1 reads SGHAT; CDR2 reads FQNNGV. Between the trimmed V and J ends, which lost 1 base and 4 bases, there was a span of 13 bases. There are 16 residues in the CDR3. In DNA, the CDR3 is TGTGCCAGCAGCTTAGGGCAGGGCACCGATAATGAAAAACTGTTTTTT. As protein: CASSLGQGTDNEKLFF.

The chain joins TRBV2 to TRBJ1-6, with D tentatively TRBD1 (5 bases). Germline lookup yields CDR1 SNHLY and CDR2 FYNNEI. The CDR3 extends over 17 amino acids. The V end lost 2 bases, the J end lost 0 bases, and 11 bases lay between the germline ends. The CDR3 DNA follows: TGTGCCAGCAGTGAATTCGGAGGGACCTCCTATAATTCACCCCTCCACTTT. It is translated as CASSEFGGTSYNSPLHF. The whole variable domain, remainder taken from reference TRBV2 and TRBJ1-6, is EPEVTQTPSHQVTQMGQEVILRCVPISNHLYFYWYRQILGQKVEFLVSFYNNEISEKSEIFDDQFSVERPDGSNFTLKIRSTKLEDSAMYFCASSEFGGTSYNSPLHFGNGTRLTVT.

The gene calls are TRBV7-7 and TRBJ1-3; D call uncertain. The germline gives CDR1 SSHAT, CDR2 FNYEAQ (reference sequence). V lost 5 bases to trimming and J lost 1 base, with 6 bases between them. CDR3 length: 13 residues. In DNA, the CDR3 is TGTGCCAGCAGCCCCTTGTCTGGAAACACCATATATTTT. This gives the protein CASSPLSGNTIYF.

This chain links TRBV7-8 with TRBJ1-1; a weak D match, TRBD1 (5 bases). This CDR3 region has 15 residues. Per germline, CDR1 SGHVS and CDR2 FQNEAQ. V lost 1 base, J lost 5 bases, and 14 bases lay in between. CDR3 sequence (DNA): TGTGCCAGCAGCTTAGTGCCAGGGCTGGGGACTGAAGCTTTCTTT. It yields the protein CASSLVPGLGTEAFF.

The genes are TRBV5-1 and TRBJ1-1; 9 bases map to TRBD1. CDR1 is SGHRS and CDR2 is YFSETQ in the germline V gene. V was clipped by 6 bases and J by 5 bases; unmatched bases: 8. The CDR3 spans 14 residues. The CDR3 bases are TGCGCCAGCAATACAGGGGGCTCGGGGACTGAAGCTTTCTTT. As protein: CASNTGGSGTEAFF. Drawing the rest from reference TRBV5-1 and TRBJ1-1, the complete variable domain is KAGVTQTPRYLIKTRGQQVTLSCSPISGHRSVSWYQQTPGQGLQFLFEYFSETQRNKGNFPGRFSGRQFSNSRSEMNVSTLELGDSALYLCASNTGGSGTEAFFGQGTRLTVV.

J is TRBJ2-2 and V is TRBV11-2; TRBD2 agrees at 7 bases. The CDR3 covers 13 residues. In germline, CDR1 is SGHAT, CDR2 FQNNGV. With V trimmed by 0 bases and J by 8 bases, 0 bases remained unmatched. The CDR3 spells CASSLELAGELFF. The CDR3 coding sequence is TGTGCCAGCAGCTTAGAACTAGCGGGGGAGCTGTTTTTT.